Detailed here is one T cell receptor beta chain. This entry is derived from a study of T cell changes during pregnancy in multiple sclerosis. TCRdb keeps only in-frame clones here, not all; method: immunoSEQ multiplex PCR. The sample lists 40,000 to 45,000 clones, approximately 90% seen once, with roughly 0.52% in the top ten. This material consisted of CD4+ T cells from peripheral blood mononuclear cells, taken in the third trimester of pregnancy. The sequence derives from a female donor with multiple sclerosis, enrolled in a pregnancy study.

The CDR3 DNA reads as TGTGCCAGCAGTTACTCGTTACAGGCTGGGGAAAAACTGTTTTTT. This codes for CASSYSLQAGEKLFF. The chain links TRBV6-6 to TRBJ1-4; a possible D gene is TRBD1 (5 bases). Trimming took 0 bases from V and 8 from J, leaving 13 bases between them. This CDR3 is 15 amino acids long. Per the germline V gene, CDR1 is MNHNY and CDR2 is SVGAGI (reference sequence).